This TCR beta chain was recovered during a study of blood T cell repertoires in COVID-19. J gave up 4 bases and V 5 bases, and 8 bases lay outside the gene matches. This CDR3 region has 15 residues. Germline-derived CDR1 and CDR2 are SGHTA and FQGNSA. The repertoire was sequenced with immunoSEQ multiplex PCR; TCRdb's copy has only in-frame clones and lacks some. The repertoire holds a few hundred thousand clones, with around 87% as singletons. The chain links TRBV7-2 to TRBJ2-1, with 7 bases fitting TRBD2. The specimen was PBMCs or T cells enriched from blood (not recorded which). This receptor was identified in a man between 40 and 49 years old in a cohort exposed to, infected with or recovered from COVID-19 (not recorded which). The CDR3 region is CASSPRTSAYNEQFF. The CDR3 region has the DNA TGTGCCAGCAGCCCACGCACTAGCGCTTACAATGAGCAGTTCTTC.